The 16 T cell receptor beta chains below were found in one sample sequenced in a study of cytomegalovirus exposure and HLA in healthy donors. Data came from immunoSEQ multiplex PCR; TCRdb stores just in-frame clones and leaves some out. Among about 56,000 clones listed, approximately 90% were seen once. The specimen was PBMCs. The receptors stem from a man between 18 and 29 years old in good health and CMV-seronegative.

CDR3 DNA sequence: TGTGCCACCATCGAGACAGGTCCTTGGGTTGGGGATACGCAGTATTTT. Its protein is CATIETGPWVGDTQYF. The chain couples TRBV27 to TRBJ2-3; D perhaps matches TRBD1 (6 bases). This CDR3 region has 16 residues. Looked up from germline, CDR1 is MNHEY and CDR2 is SMNVEV (reference sequence). V lost 10 bases and J 6 bases, leaving 26 bases between the germline ends.

The chain employs TRBV5-6 and TRBJ2-7; D is perhaps TRBD2 (6 bases). The CDR3 has 13 amino acids. Per germline, CDR1 SGHDT and CDR2 YYEEEE. The germline V and J ends were trimmed by 0 bases and 4 bases, with 8 bases remaining between them. The CDR3 DNA is TGTGCCAGCAGCTTGGGGGGAGGTTACGAGCAGTACTTC. Protein: CASSLGGGYEQYF.

The chain links TRBV7-3 to TRBJ2-1, with D hard to call. The germline V and J ends were trimmed by 7 bases and 6 bases, with 7 bases remaining between them. The CDR3 has 11 residues. Germline loops: CDR1 SGHTA, CDR2 FQGTGA. CDR3 sequence: CASTSGNEQFF. CDR3 DNA: TGTGCCAGCACCTCCGGCAATGAGCAGTTCTTC.

The rearrangement links TRBV4-1 to TRBJ2-7; 7 nucleotides line up with TRBD2. In germline, CDR1 is MGHRA, CDR2 YSYEKL. CDR3 length equals 15 residues. V trimming: 0 bases; J trimming: 3 bases; junction bases outside the gene matches: 5. The CDR3 DNA is TGCGCCAGCAGCCAAGAGGCCGGGGACTACTACGAGCAGTACTTC. As protein: CASSQEAGDYYEQYF.

This clone was seen only a few times. The chain is built from TRBV5-4 and TRBJ2-4; no clear D. Trimming shortened V by 0 bases and J by 5 bases, and 9 bases separated the two germline ends. From germline, CDR1 is SGHNT and CDR2 YYREEE (reference sequence). The CDR3 has 14 amino acids. In nucleotides, the CDR3 is TGTGCCAGCAGCTTGGACGGAGCACAAAACATTCAGTACTTC. Its translation is CASSLDGAQNIQYF.

The chain couples TRBV19 to TRBJ2-3; 7 nucleotides agree with TRBD2. This CDR3 spans 15 amino acids. The V segment lost 6 bases and the J segment 0 bases; nucleotides outside the gene matches: 6. In germline, CDR1 is LNHDA, CDR2 SQIVND (reference sequence). The CDR3 DNA reads as TGTGCCAGTAGCGAAACTAGCGCGAGCACAGATACGCAGTATTTT. Encoded protein: CASSETSASTDTQYF. The full variable domain, rest sourced from reference TRBV19 and TRBJ2-3, is DGGITQSPKYLFRKEGQNVTLSCEQNLNHDAMYWYRQDPGQGLRLIYYSQIVNDFQKGDIAEGYSVSREKKESFPLTVTSAQKNPTAFYLCASSETSASTDTQYFGPGTRLTVL.

This chain links TRBV2 with TRBJ1-2; D is possibly TRBD1 (6 bases). The V end lost 1 base, the J end lost 7 bases, and 16 bases lay between the germline ends. The CDR3 length is 15 residues. Germline V gene lookup returns CDR1 SNHLY and CDR2 FYNNEI. The CDR3 nucleotides are TGTGCCAGCAGTGAAGGAACAGGGTCTTGGCGTGGCTACACCTTC. Encoded protein: CASSEGTGSWRGYTF.

V gene TRBV6-6 combines with J gene TRBJ2-5; no clear D gene. The CDR3 length is 13 residues. Germline values: CDR1 MNHNY, CDR2 SVGAGI (reference sequence). V was cut by 8 bases and J by 0 bases, with 10 bases left in between. DNA of the CDR3: TGTGCCAGCCTCAGAAAGTACCAAGAGACCCAGTACTTC. Protein product: CASLRKYQETQYF.

The V call is TRBV14, the J call TRBJ2-1; D ambiguous. CDR3 length: 13 amino acids. Between the trimmed V and J ends, which lost 0 bases and 9 bases, there was a span of 9 bases. Germline-derived CDR1 and CDR2 are SGHDN and FVKESK. The CDR3 sequence is CASSQDRVSEQFF. In DNA form, the CDR3 reads TGTGCCAGCAGCCAAGATCGGGTTAGTGAGCAGTTCTTC.

The J gene is TRBJ2-1, the V gene TRBV28; tentative D call: TRBD2 (5 bases). CDR3 size: 13 residues. In germline, CDR1 is MDHEN, CDR2 SYDVKM. Trimming removed 6 bases at V and 9 bases at J, with 15 bases between. The CDR3 reads CASSLDFQREQFF. CDR3 DNA sequence: TGTGCCAGCAGCTTGGACTTTCAGCGTGAGCAGTTCTTC.

The chain couples TRBV10-3 to TRBJ1-2; 10 nucleotides match TRBD1. Germline-derived CDR1 and CDR2 are ENHRY and SYGVKD. V shed 6 bases and J 3 bases; nucleotides not matched to a gene: 4. The CDR3 is made up of 14 amino acids. CDR3 coding DNA: TGTGCCATCAGAGAGACAGGGGGCGACTATGGCTACACCTTC. It codes for CAIRETGGDYGYTF.

This clone was detected once. The V call is TRBV7-2, the J call TRBJ2-7, with 7 bases lining up with TRBD2. V was clipped by 5 bases and J by 6 bases; unmatched bases: 10. The germline V gene encodes CDR1 SGHTA and CDR2 FQGNSA. This CDR3 spans 14 amino acids. CDR3 DNA: TGTGCCAGCAGCCTGGGGCTGGGGAGGGGCGAGCAGTACTTC. Encoded protein: CASSLGLGRGEQYF.

This CDR3 reads CASSTTRGGDTGELFF. CDR3 DNA sequence: TGTGCCAGCAGCACCACACGTGGGGGGGACACCGGGGAGCTGTTTTTT. This rearrangement joins TRBV11-2 to TRBJ2-2, with 7 bases aligning to TRBD2. Unmatched junction bases numbered 9, after V lost 5 bases and J lost 3 bases. The CDR3 loop spans 16 amino acids. Germline CDR1 is SGHAT and CDR2 is FQNNGV.

This chain connects TRBV6-5 to TRBJ2-1, with 8 bases identical to TRBD2. In germline, CDR1 is MNHEY, CDR2 SVGAGI. This CDR3 region has 14 residues. Germline trimming cut 10 bases from V and 7 bases from J; bases unmatched to any gene: 12. CDR3 coding DNA: TGTGCCACCTATTCCGGGAGGGTCTGGAATGAGCAGTTCTTC. The encoded protein is CATYSGRVWNEQFF.

The chain is built from TRBV7-8 and TRBJ2-1, with 8 bases matching TRBD2. V shed 3 bases, J shed 3 bases, and the junction held 7 bases outside the gene matches. CDR1 and CDR2 from the germline V gene are SGHVS and FQNEAQ. The CDR3 is 16 residues long. The CDR3 spells CASSLERTSIYNEQFF. CDR3 DNA sequence: TGTGCCAGCAGCTTGGAACGGACTAGCATCTACAATGAGCAGTTCTTC.

V gene TRBV6-1 combines with J gene TRBJ1-2, with a possible D match to TRBD1 (5 bases). From germline, CDR1 is MNHNS and CDR2 SASEGT. Trimming removed 4 bases from V and 7 bases from J, with 13 bases in between. The CDR3 contains 13 residues. CDR3: CASSGGPGFGYTF. As DNA, the CDR3 is TGTGCCAGCAGTGGCGGCCCAGGGTTTGGCTACACCTTC.